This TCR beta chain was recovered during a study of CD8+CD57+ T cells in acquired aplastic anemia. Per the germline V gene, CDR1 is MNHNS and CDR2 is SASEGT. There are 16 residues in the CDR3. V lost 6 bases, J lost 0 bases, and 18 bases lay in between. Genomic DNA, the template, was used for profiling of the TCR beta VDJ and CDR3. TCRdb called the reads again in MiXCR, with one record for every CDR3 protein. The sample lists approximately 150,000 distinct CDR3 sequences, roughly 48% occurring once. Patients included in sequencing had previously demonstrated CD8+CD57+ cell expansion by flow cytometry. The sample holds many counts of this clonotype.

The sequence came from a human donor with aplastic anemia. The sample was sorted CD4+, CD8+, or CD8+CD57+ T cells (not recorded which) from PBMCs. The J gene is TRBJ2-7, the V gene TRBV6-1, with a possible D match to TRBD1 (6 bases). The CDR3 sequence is CASSAIGQGSSYEQYF. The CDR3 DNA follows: TGTGCCAGCAGCGCAATCGGGCAGGGGAGCTCCTACGAGCAGTACTTC.